A selection of T cell receptor beta chains follows, all from one sample in a study of CD8 T cells in seronegative destructive rheumatoid arthritis. The repertoire was sequenced with immunoSEQ multiplex PCR; TCRdb's copy has only in-frame clones and lacks some. The data show over 10,000 clones, over 80% seen once. The sequencing input was CD8+ T cells from blood. These receptors originate from a woman aged 25 to 55 with seronegative destructive rheumatoid arthritis. Each CDR3 is given with its conserved first and last residue. A D gene is named only where the DNA matches it firmly. The size entry is marked missing in some rows and otherwise reads once, few, many or a size class.

DNA | CDR3 | D | J | V | size
TGTGCCAGCAGCACCAACTGGAACACTGAAGCTTTCTTT | CASSTNWNTEAFF | - | TRBJ1-1 | TRBV6-5 | -
TGTGCCAGCAGCCCGGGACAGATCTACGAGCAGTACTTC | CASSPGQIYEQYF | TRBD1 | TRBJ2-7 | TRBV7-6 | -
TGTGCCAGCAGCCTGGGACAGGGGAGGAAGCCCCAGCATTTT | CASSLGQGRKPQHF | TRBD1 | TRBJ1-5 | TRBV5-6 | -
TGTGCCTGGATAGCGGGGGGGAATGAGCAGTTCTTC | CAWIAGGNEQFF | TRBD2 | TRBJ2-1 | TRBV30 | -
TGTGCCAGCAGCCAAGATTTTTGGACAGTTAGCAATCAGCCCCAGCATTTT | CASSQDFWTVSNQPQHF | - | TRBJ1-5 | TRBV4-2 | -
TGCGCCAGCAGCCACGGGACAGGAGTAGACAATGAGCAGTTCTTC | CASSHGTGVDNEQFF | TRBD1 | TRBJ2-1 | TRBV4-1 | -
TGTGCCAGCAGTTACTTTGGGGGGGCAGGGCATGAGCAGTTCTTC | CASSYFGGAGHEQFF | - | TRBJ2-1 | TRBV6-5 | -
TGTGCCAGCAGCCCTCAGGGGACAGGGGCCTACAATGAGCAGTTCTTC | CASSPQGTGAYNEQFF | TRBD1 | TRBJ2-1 | TRBV7-9 | -
TGTGCCAGCAGTGAAGGGGAGGGGAGTCAGCCCCAGCATTTT | CASSEGEGSQPQHF | - | TRBJ1-5 | TRBV6-1 | -
TGTGCCAGCTCCGGGGGGACTACAGGCGAGCAGTACTTC | CASSGGTTGEQYF | TRBD2 | TRBJ2-7 | TRBV27 | -
TGTGCCACCAGCAGAAAGACAGGGTTTAATGAAAAACTGTTTTTT | CATSRKTGFNEKLFF | TRBD1 | TRBJ1-4 | TRBV15 | -
TGTGCCAGCAGTTTATTAGGTGGGCCTCCCCTGTCGGCTTTCTTT | CASSLLGGPPLSAFF | - | TRBJ1-1 | TRBV27 | -
TGCGCCAGCAGCCCCAGACAGGGCTCCGGGGCCAACGTCCTGACTTTC | CASSPRQGSGANVLTF | TRBD1 | TRBJ2-6 | TRBV5-1 | -
TGTGCCAGCAGCTCCCTGGAGGCCGGGGGGGGCGGCGAGCAGTACTTC | CASSSLEAGGGGEQYF | TRBD2 | TRBJ2-7 | TRBV7-8 | -
TGTGCCAGCAGCTTAACGCGGCAGGGGACCTACGAGCAGTACTTC | CASSLTRQGTYEQYF | - | TRBJ2-7 | TRBV11-1 | -
TGTGCCAGCAGCTTAGGTACAGGTACTAGCACAGATACGCAGTATTTT | CASSLGTGTSTDTQYF | - | TRBJ2-3 | TRBV7-8 | -
TGTGCCAGCAGCTTTTTCCTCCGACAGAGCTCACCCCTCCACTTT | CASSFFLRQSSPLHF | - | TRBJ1-6 | TRBV7-6 | -
TGTGCCAGCACCCAATACAATGAGCAGTTCTTC | CASTQYNEQFF | - | TRBJ2-1 | TRBV11-2 | -
TGTGCCTGGAGTCGGAGTTCGGGTGAAGCTTTCTTT | CAWSRSSGEAFF | - | TRBJ1-1 | TRBV30 | -
TGTGCCTGGAGTCCCCGGGACAGGGGGTCAACCATGAACACTGAAGCTTTCTTT | CAWSPRDRGSTMNTEAFF | TRBD1 | TRBJ1-1 | TRBV30 | -
TGCGCCAGCAGGACGGGGGGGCCCAATGAGCAGTTCTTC | CASRTGGPNEQFF | TRBD2 | TRBJ2-1 | TRBV5-1 | once
TGTGCCAGCAACACGTTACAGGGGGCCGGGGAGCAGTTCTTC | CASNTLQGAGEQFF | TRBD1 | TRBJ2-1 | TRBV6-6 | -
TGTGCCAGCAGCTTGGCCGGGACAGACGACGAGCAGTACTTC | CASSLAGTDDEQYF | TRBD1 | TRBJ2-7 | TRBV5-4 | -
TGTGCCAGCAGTTCCCCTCCTAGCGGGGTACTTAGCTCCTACGAGCAGTACTTC | CASSSPPSGVLSSYEQYF | TRBD2 | TRBJ2-7 | TRBV28 | -
TGTGCCAGCAGCGTACGCGCGCACGACTATGGCTACACCTTC | CASSVRAHDYGYTF | - | TRBJ1-2 | TRBV9 | -
TGTGCCAGCAGCCTGTGGGCAGGGTTGGACGAGCAGTACTTC | CASSLWAGLDEQYF | - | TRBJ2-7 | TRBV5-5 | -
TGTGCCAGCGGACAGGGTTTTAATGGAGACTATGGCTACACCTTC | CASGQGFNGDYGYTF | TRBD1 | TRBJ1-2 | TRBV28 | once